These 3 T cell receptor beta chains came from one sample sequenced in a study of identical twins' blood T cells. One entry per CDR3 protein results from TCRdb running MiXCR on the 5' RACE reads. The repertoire holds 400,000 or so distinct CDR3 sequences, with roughly 30% as singletons. What was sequenced was PBMCs. These TCRs come from a woman aged 18 to 49 in good health.

The chain carries TRBV5-6 and TRBJ2-2; perhaps TRBD1 as D (6 bases). CDR3 length equals 16 residues. Trimming left V 1 base short and J 2 bases short, with 12 bases between. Germline V lookup: CDR1 SGHDT, CDR2 YYEEEE. CDR3 bases: TGTGCCAGCAGCTTGATGGGACACTTTAACACCGGGGAGCTGTTTTTT. Residues: CASSLMGHFNTGELFF.

For this clonotype: The junction differs from germline at one of its ends, possibly a read error. The chain uses TRBV20-1 and TRBJ2-3, with 12 bases identical to TRBD2. The CDR3 is 18 amino acids. Per germline, CDR1 DFQATT and CDR2 SNEGSKA (reference sequence). The CDR3 region is CSAHPGLAGQASTYTQYF. As DNA, the CDR3 is TGCAGTGCTCACCCGGGACTAGCGGGTCAGGCTAGCACATATACGCAGTATTTT.

This clonotype was found a few times. The rearrangement links TRBV7-9 to TRBJ1-2; TRBD1 matches 8 bases. The CDR3 has 15 residues. Trimming at V came to 1 base and at J to 3 bases, leaving 4 bases not matched to a gene. Germline values: CDR1 SEHNR, CDR2 FQNEAQ (reference sequence). CDR3 nucleotide sequence: TGTGCCAGCAGCTTAGGGACAGGGCTGGACTATGGCTACACCTTC. It translates to CASSLGTGLDYGYTF.